The source of this T cell receptor (beta chain) is a study of cytomegalovirus exposure and HLA in healthy donors. Study at large: Around 200 million T cells yielded 120 million or so unique TCR beta sequences, as an earlier analysis found.

In germline, CDR1 is MDHEN, CDR2 SYDVKM. The CDR3 extends over 14 amino acids. V was shortened by 5 bases and J by 7 bases, with 15 bases between the two germline ends. The PCR contained 60 Vbeta and 13 Jbeta primers. This table comes from immunoSEQ multiplex PCR, and its TCRdb copy is limited to in-frame clones, with some not included. The sample lists around 140,000 clones, approximately 78% occurring once. The TCR sequence derives from a man younger than 35 in good health and CMV-seropositive. The sequenced material came from PBMCs. J is TRBJ1-5 and V is TRBV28; possibly TRBD1 for D (5 bases). In DNA, the CDR3 is TGTGCCAGCAGTCCTCGACAGAAGGGACAGCCCCAGCATTTT. Encoded protein: CASSPRQKGQPQHF.